This section outlines one T cell receptor (beta chain) sequence together with its context. As yet, its antigen is unknown. The data were taken from a study of cytomegalovirus exposure and HLA in healthy donors. General study results and limits: A classifier reportedly called cytomegalovirus status with high sensitivity and specificity. Later analysis identified a missense DCLRE1C variant that was linked to TCR beta V- and J-gene trimming. V segments that were indistinguishable, TRBV6-2 and TRBV6-3 among them, were omitted from analysis.

Germline CDR1 SNHLY, CDR2 FYNNEI. The CDR3 is 15 amino acids. V lost 4 bases to trimming and J lost 6 bases, with 19 bases between them. It was with 60 Vbeta and 13 Jbeta primers that the PCR ran. The authors' processing: There were 80 million or so unique TCR beta chains by a later count, and about 12 million of them were shared. Here immunoSEQ multiplex PCR was the method, and the copy in TCRdb shows in-frame clones only, minus some. Clonal size and the V and J genes are those of that table, whereas D and trimming came from the DNA. The top ten clones hold more than 4.5% of a sample with some 120,000 clones, around 78% of them seen once.

Specimen: PBMCs. The TCR originated in a man in his 60s in good health and CMV-seropositive. The J gene is TRBJ2-7, the V gene TRBV2; a weak D match, TRBD2 (7 bases). The CDR3 bases are TGTGCCAGCAGTGGAGGGGGGGTGAGGGCTAGCGAGCAGTACTTC. Protein product: CASSGGGVRASEQYF.